Listed below are T cell receptor beta chains from one sample, sequenced in a study of CD8+CD57+ T cells in acquired aplastic anemia. TCRdb itself ran the reads through MiXCR, one entry per CDR3 protein. Counted here are fewer than 250,000 distinct CDR3 sequences, around 46% occurring once; the ten biggest clones make up over 7.5%. Input material: sorted CD4+, CD8+, or CD8+CD57+ T cells (not recorded which) from PBMCs. These TCRs come from a human donor with aplastic anemia. Both conserved end residues are part of each CDR3. A D gene is named only where the DNA matches it firmly. A row's size may be missing; if present it is once, few, many or a size class.

v_gene	len	j_gene	abundance	d_gene	CDR3aa	CDR3nt
TRBV7-2	14	TRBJ1-6	.	.	CASSPDMGNSPLHF	TGTGCCAGCAGTCCTGATATGGGTAATTCACCCCTCCACTTT
TRBV13	13	TRBJ2-7	many	TRBD1	CASSLPGQYEQYF	TGTGCCAGCAGCTTGCCGGGACAGTACGAGCAGTACTTC
TRBV7-2	15	TRBJ1-6	.	TRBD1	CASSMTGGEGSPLHF	TGTGCCAGCAGTATGACAGGGGGCGAGGGTTCACCCCTCCACTTT
TRBV10-1	15	TRBJ1-2	.	.	CASSGRGQDNYGYTF	TGCGCCAGCAGTGGCCGTGGTCAGGATAACTATGGCTACACCTTC
TRBV20-1	14	TRBJ1-5	.	.	CSARAVDSNQPQHF	TGCAGTGCTAGAGCAGTAGACAGCAATCAGCCCCAGCATTTT
TRBV7-9	12	TRBJ2-1	.	.	CASSSLWVEQFF	TGTGCCAGCAGCTCTCTCTGGGTCGAGCAGTTCTTC
TRBV20-1	14	TRBJ1-1	.	.	CSARERQVSTEAFF	TGCAGTGCTAGAGAGCGGCAAGTGAGCACTGAAGCTTTCTTT
TRBV27	11	TRBJ2-1	few	.	CASSSLVGQFF	TGTGCCAGCAGTTCTTTGGTTGGGCAGTTCTTC
TRBV7-9	15	TRBJ2-5	.	TRBD2	CASSFSSGREETQYF	TGTGCCAGCAGTTTTTCCAGCGGGAGGGAAGAGACCCAGTACTTC
TRBV6-2/TRBV6-3	14	TRBJ2-7	few	.	CASSYGRVRHEQYF	TGTGCCAGCAGTTATGGCAGGGTTCGTCACGAGCAGTACTTC
TRBV7-8	15	TRBJ1-1	many	TRBD1	CASSLGGQGPLASFF	TGTGCCAGCAGCTTAGGTGGACAGGGGCCGCTAGCATCTTTCTTT
TRBV20-1	14	TRBJ2-7	many	.	CSARGEDSSYEQYF	TGCAGTGCTAGAGGGGAGGACAGTTCCTACGAGCAGTACTTC
TRBV29-1	13	TRBJ1-2	few	TRBD1	CSVPTGGDYGYTF	TGCAGCGTTCCGACAGGGGGCGACTATGGCTACACCTTC
TRBV7-6	15	TRBJ2-7	.	TRBD1	CASSLVTGTGGEQYF	TGTGCCAGCAGCTTAGTGACGGGGACAGGGGGTGAGCAGTACTTC
TRBV7-3	14	TRBJ2-7	.	TRBD2	CASSLAGDRGEQYF	TGTGCCAGCAGCTTAGCGGGGGACCGGGGGGAGCAGTACTTC
TRBV27	13	TRBJ2-2	few	.	CASSTQPTGELFF	TGTGCCAGCAGTACCCAGCCCACCGGGGAGCTGTTTTTT
TRBV16	14	TRBJ2-7	many	.	CASSQSTPSYEQYF	TGTGCCAGCAGCCAATCGACGCCTTCCTACGAGCAGTACTTC
TRBV7-7	13	TRBJ2-5	many	.	CASSLGGQRAQYF	TGTGCTAGCAGCTTAGGTGGACAGAGGGCCCAGTACTTC
TRBV4-3	14	TRBJ2-7	many	.	CASSLYRNAYEQYF	TGCGCCAGCAGCCTTTACAGAAATGCCTACGAGCAGTACTTC
TRBV10-3	13	TRBJ1-2	few	.	CAIDFEGTYGYTF	TGTGCCATCGATTTCGAAGGGACCTATGGCTACACCTTC
TRBV4-3	13	TRBJ1-1	.	TRBD1	CASSRQGDAEAFF	TGCGCCAGCAGCCGACAGGGGGACGCTGAAGCTTTCTTT
TRBV4-3	16	TRBJ2-1	.	.	CASSQGGRVSYNEQFF	TGCGCCAGCAGCCAAGGTGGCCGGGTCTCCTACAATGAGCAGTTCTTC
TRBV2	12	TRBJ1-1	once	.	CAQGGGDTEAFF	TGTGCCCAAGGGGGAGGGGACACTGAAGCTTTCTTT
TRBV7-2	20	TRBJ2-3	.	.	CASSYKLRGNQAEETDTQYF	TGTGCCAGCAGTTACAAACTTCGCGGGAACCAAGCCGAAGAAACAGATACGCAGTATTTT
TRBV20-1	14	TRBJ1-5	.	TRBD1	CSARDRGSNRPQHF	TGCAGTGCTAGAGACAGGGGGAGCAATCGGCCCCAGCATTTT
TRBV28	13	TRBJ1-2	.	.	CASSPSGGVSYTF	TGTGCCAGCAGCCCCTCGGGGGGCGTTAGCTACACCTTC
TRBV6-1	15	TRBJ2-1	.	.	CASSTPGLNYNEQFF	TGTGCCAGCAGCACTCCGGGACTGAATTACAATGAGCAGTTCTTC
TRBV18	19	TRBJ2-5	.	.	CASSPPAPWRGGVGETQYF	TGTGCCAGCTCACCACCGGCTCCCTGGCGGGGCGGGGTCGGGGAGACCCAGTACTTC
TRBV5-5	14	TRBJ2-7	many	.	CASSFWGSEYEQYF	TGTGCCAGCAGCTTCTGGGGTAGCGAATACGAGCAGTACTTC
TRBV2	14	TRBJ2-7	.	TRBD2	CASRASGGTGEQYF	TGTGCTAGCAGGGCTAGCGGGGGGACAGGGGAGCAGTACTTC
TRBV3-1	14	TRBJ1-2	few	.	CASSQVIGTYGYTF	TGTGCCAGCAGCCAAGTTATTGGGACCTATGGCTACACCTTC